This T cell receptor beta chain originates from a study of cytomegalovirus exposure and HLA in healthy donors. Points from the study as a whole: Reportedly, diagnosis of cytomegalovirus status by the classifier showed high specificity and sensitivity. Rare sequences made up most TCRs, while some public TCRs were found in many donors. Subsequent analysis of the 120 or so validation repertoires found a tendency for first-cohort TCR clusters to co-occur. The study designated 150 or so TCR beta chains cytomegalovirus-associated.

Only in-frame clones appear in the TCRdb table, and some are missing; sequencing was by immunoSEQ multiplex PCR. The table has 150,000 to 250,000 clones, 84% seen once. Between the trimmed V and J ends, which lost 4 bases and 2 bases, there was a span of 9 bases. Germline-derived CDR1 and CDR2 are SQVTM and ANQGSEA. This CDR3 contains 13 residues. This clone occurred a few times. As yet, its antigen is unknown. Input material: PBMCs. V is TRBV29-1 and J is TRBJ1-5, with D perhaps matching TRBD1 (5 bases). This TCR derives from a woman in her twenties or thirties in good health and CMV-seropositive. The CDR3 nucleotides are TGCAGCGTTGTAGAGACAGGCAATCAGCCCCAGCATTTT. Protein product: CSVVETGNQPQHF.